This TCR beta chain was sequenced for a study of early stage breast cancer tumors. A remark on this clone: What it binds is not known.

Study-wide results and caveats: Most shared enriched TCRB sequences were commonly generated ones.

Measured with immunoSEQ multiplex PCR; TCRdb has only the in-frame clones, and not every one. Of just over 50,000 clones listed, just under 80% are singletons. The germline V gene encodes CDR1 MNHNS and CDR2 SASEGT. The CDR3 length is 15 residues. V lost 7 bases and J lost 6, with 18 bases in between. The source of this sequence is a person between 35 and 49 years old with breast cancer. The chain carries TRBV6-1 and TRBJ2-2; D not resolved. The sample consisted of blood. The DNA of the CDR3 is TGTGCCAGCACTCGACGAGCAAAGCTGGCCGGGGAGCTGTTTTTT. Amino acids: CASTRRAKLAGELFF.